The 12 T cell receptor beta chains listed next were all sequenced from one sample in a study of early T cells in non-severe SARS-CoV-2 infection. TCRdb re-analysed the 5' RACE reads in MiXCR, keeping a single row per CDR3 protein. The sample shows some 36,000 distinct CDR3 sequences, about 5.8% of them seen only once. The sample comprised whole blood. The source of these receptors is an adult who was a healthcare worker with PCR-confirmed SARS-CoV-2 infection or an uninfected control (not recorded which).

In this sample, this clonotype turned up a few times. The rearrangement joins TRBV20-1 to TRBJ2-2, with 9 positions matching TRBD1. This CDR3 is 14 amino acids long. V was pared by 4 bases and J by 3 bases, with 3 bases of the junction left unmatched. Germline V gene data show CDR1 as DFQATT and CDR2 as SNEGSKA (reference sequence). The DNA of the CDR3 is TGCAGTGCTATGACAGGGGGACACACCGGGGAGCTGTTTTTT. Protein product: CSAMTGGHTGELFF.

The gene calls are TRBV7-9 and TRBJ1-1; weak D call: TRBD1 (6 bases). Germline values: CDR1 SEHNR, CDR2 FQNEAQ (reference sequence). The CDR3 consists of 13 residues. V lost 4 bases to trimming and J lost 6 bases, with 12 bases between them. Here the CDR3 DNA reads TGTGCCAGCAGCTCACAGGGAGGTGCTGAAGCTTTCTTT. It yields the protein CASSSQGGAEAFF.

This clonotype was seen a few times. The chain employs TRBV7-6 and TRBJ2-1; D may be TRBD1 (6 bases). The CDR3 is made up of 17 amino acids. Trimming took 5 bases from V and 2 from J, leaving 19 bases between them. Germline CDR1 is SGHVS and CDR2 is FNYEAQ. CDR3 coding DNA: TGTGCCAGCAGCCCCGTTATGGGCAGGGGCACCTACAATGAGCAGTTCTTC. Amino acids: CASSPVMGRGTYNEQFF.

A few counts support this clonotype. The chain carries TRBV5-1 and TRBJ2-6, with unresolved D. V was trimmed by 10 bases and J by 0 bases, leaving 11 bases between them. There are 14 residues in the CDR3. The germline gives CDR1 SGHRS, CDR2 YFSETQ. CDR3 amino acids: CASQPVSGANVLTF. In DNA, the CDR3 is TGCGCCTCCCAGCCCGTCTCTGGGGCCAACGTCCTGACTTTC.

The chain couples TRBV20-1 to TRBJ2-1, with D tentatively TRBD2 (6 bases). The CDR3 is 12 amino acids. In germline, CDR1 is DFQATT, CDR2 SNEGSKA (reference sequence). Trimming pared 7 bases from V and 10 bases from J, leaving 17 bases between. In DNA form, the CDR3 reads TGCAGTGATAATGGCCCGCGGGACGAGCAGTTCTTC. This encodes CSDNGPRDEQFF.

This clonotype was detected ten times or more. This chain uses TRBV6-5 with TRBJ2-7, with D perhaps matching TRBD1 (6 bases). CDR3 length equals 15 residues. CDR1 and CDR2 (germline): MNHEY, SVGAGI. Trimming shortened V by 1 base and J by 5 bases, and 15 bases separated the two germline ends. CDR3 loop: CASSYYPGQINEQYF. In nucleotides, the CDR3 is TGTGCCAGCAGTTACTACCCCGGACAGATTAACGAGCAGTACTTC.

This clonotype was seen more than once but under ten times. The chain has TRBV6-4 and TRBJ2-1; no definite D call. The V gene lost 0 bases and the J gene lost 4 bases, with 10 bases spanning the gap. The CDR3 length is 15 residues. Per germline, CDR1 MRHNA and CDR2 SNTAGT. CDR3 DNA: TGTGCCAGCAGTGACTCTTTCGTACCATACAATGAGCAGTTCTTC. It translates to CASSDSFVPYNEQFF.

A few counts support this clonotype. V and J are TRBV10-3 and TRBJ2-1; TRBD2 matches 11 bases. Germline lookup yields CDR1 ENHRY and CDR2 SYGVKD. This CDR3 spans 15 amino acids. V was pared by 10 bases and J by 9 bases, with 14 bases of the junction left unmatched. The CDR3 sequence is CATLQTSGAPSEQFF. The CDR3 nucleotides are TGTGCCACCCTCCAGACTAGCGGGGCCCCCAGTGAGCAGTTCTTC.

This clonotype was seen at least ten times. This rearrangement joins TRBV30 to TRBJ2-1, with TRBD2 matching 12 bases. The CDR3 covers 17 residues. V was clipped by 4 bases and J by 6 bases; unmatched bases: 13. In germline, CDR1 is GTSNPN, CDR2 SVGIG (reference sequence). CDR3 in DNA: TGTGCCTGGAAGAGAAGAGTAGGACTAGCGGGACTCAATGAGCAGTTCTTC. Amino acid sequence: CAWKRRVGLAGLNEQFF. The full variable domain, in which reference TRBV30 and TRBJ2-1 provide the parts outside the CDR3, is SQTIHQWPATLVQPVGSPLSLECTVEGTSNPNLYWYRQAAGRGLQLLFYSVGIGQISSEVPQNLSASRPQDRQFILSSKKLLLSDSGFYLCAWKRRVGLAGLNEQFFGPGTRLTVL.

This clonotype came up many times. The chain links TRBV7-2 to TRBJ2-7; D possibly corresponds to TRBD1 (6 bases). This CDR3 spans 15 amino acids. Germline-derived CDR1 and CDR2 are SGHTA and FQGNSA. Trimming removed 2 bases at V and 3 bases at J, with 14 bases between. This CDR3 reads CASSLMGAQGYEQYF. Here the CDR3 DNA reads TGTGCCAGCAGCTTAATGGGGGCGCAGGGCTACGAGCAGTACTTC.

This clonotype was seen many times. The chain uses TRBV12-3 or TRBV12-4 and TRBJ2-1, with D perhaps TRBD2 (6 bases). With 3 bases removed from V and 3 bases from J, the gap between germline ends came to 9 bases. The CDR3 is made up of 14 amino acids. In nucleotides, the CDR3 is TGTGCCAGCAGTTTGGGCGGGATCTACAATGAGCAGTTCTTC. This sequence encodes CASSLGGIYNEQFF.

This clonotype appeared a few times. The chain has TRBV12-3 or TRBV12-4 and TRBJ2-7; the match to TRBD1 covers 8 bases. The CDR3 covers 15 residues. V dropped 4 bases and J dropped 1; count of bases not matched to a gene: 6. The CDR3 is CASSSVGQGSYEQYF. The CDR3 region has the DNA TGTGCCAGCAGTTCAGTAGGACAGGGTTCCTACGAGCAGTACTTC.